These 26 T cell receptor beta chains were all obtained from the same sample, sequenced in a study of T-cell reconstitution after alpha-beta-depleted transplantation in children. Preparing the TCRbeta library involved the use of unique molecular identifiers. TCRdb processed the PCR reads anew with MiXCR; each CDR3 protein has one entry. The sample lists some 350,000 distinct CDR3 sequences, about 16% occurring once. The input for sequencing was PBMCs, mostly from graft donor cells, taken 360 days after TCRalphabeta/CD19-depleted stem cell transplant. These receptors all come from a male patient between 2 and 9 years old who had a stem cell transplant for acute lymphoblastic leukemia, so the T cells may come from the graft donor.

This clonotype was observed a few times. V usage is TRBV5-6 and J usage is TRBJ2-7; TRBD1 might be the D (5 bases). The CDR3 is 12 residues long. Germline CDR1 and CDR2: SGHDT and YYEEEE. V gave up 3 bases and J gave up 5 bases, with 9 bases separating them. The CDR3 region is CASSSTGNEQYF. The CDR3 DNA follows: TGTGCCAGCAGCTCAACAGGTAACGAGCAGTACTTC.

Only a few counts were recorded for this clonotype. The CDR3 sequence is CASSLRGQAGANVLTF. The CDR3 region has the DNA TGTGCCAGCAGCTTGAGGGGGCAGGCGGGGGCCAACGTCCTGACTTTC. This rearrangement joins TRBV5-5 to TRBJ2-6, with 7 bases fitting TRBD1. The V gene end was trimmed by 1 base and the J gene end by 4 bases; junction bases not matched to a gene: 5. The CDR3 runs to 16 residues. Germline lookup yields CDR1 SGHKS and CDR2 YYEKEE (reference sequence).

The sample holds many counts of this clonotype. The chain is built from TRBV20-1 and TRBJ1-1; D call uncertain. The V end was cut by 3 bases, the J end by 1 base, with 9 bases between. Germline CDR1 is DFQATT and CDR2 is SNEGSKA (reference sequence). The CDR3 is made up of 13 amino acids. The DNA for the CDR3 is TGCAGTGCTAGGGGCTTCACGAACACTGAAGCTTTCTTT. Protein product: CSARGFTNTEAFF.

This rearrangement joins TRBV4-2 to TRBJ2-7, with D uncertain. This CDR3 has 16 amino acids. CDR1 is LGHNA and CDR2 is YNFKEQ in the germline V gene. Trimming took off 0 bases at V and 2 bases at J, with 14 bases between the two ends. In DNA, the CDR3 is TGTGCCAGCAGCCAAGAGCTAGTGGGTAGCCCCTACGAGCAGTACTTC. It codes for CASSQELVGSPYEQYF.

The chain links TRBV6-2 or TRBV6-3 to TRBJ2-6; maybe TRBD1 (5 bases). The CDR3 runs to 16 residues. Trimming removed 0 bases from V and 2 bases from J, with 8 bases in between. CDR1 MNHEY and CDR2 SVGEGT come from the germline V gene. The CDR3 sequence: CASSYSSGTGANVLTF. The CDR3 nucleotides read TGTGCCAGCAGTTACTCGTCAGGGACTGGGGCCAACGTCCTGACTTTC.

This clonotype was seen more than once but under ten times. The J gene is TRBJ1-1, the V gene TRBV5-5; TRBD1 agrees at 7 bases. V dropped 0 bases and J dropped 7; count of bases not matched to a gene: 3. Germline V lookup: CDR1 SGHKS, CDR2 YYEKEE (reference sequence). The CDR3 has 13 amino acids. The CDR3 region is CASSLAGGIEAFF. CDR3 bases: TGTGCCAGCAGCTTGGCAGGGGGAATTGAAGCTTTCTTT.

The rearrangement links TRBV7-9 to TRBJ2-2; D unclear. The CDR3 loop spans 15 amino acids. V dropped 1 base and J dropped 6 bases, with 12 bases sitting between them. Germline-derived CDR1 and CDR2 are SEHNR and FQNEAQ (reference sequence). Here the CDR3 DNA reads TGTGCCAGCAGCTTAGATCGGGCCGGGTCCGGGGAGCTGTTTTTT. This translates into CASSLDRAGSGELFF.

There are many counts of this clonotype. The chain has TRBV24-1 and TRBJ2-7; D not resolved. From germline, CDR1 is KGHDR and CDR2 SFDVKD. The ends were cut back, 3 bases at V and 6 bases at J, with 11 bases in the middle. This CDR3 is built from 13 residues. The CDR3 DNA follows: TGTGCCACCAGTGATCCCCGGACGGGCGAGCAGTACTTC. Amino acids: CATSDPRTGEQYF.

The chain carries TRBV20-1 and TRBJ1-1; unclear D gene. From germline, CDR1 is DFQATT and CDR2 SNEGSKA (reference sequence). The ends were cut back, 5 bases at V and 0 bases at J, with 19 bases in the middle. The CDR3 contains 16 residues. The CDR3 region is CSAGLRTLRMNTEAFF. The CDR3 coding sequence is TGCAGTGCTGGGTTACGGACGTTAAGGATGAACACTGAAGCTTTCTTT.

This clonotype was detected many times. The rearrangement links TRBV4-1 to TRBJ2-1; D may be TRBD2 (6 bases). Germline CDR1 reads MGHRA; CDR2 reads YSYEKL. The CDR3 totals 18 residues. The V end was cut by 0 bases, the J end by 7 bases, with 22 bases between. The CDR3 nucleotides are TGCGCCAGCAGCCAAGAACCTCTAAGACGGGAGTGGACGAATGAGCAGTTCTTC. This codes for CASSQEPLRREWTNEQFF.

This clonotype was counted ten times or more. V is TRBV11-2 and J is TRBJ2-2, with a tentative D call TRBD2 (5 bases). With 0 bases removed from V and 6 bases from J, the gap between germline ends came to 5 bases. Germline V gene lookup returns CDR1 SGHAT and CDR2 FQNNGV. This CDR3 is 13 amino acids long. The CDR3, as DNA: TGTGCCAGCAGCTTAGAGGGAGCCGGGGAGCTGTTTTTT. Encoded protein: CASSLEGAGELFF.

V is TRBV15 and J is TRBJ1-2; D is ambiguous. This CDR3 is built from 13 residues. Trimming shortened V by 6 bases and J by 4 bases, and 12 bases separated the two germline ends. Per the germline V gene, CDR1 is LNHNV and CDR2 is YYDKDF (reference sequence). In DNA form, the CDR3 reads TGTGCCACCAGTCCGATCGCCGCCTATGGCTACACCTTC. Translating gives CATSPIAAYGYTF.

In this sample, this clonotype turned up a few times. The J gene is TRBJ2-1, the V gene TRBV29-1, with D unclear. CDR1 SQVTM and CDR2 ANQGSEA come from the germline V gene. With 4 bases removed from V and 10 bases from J, the gap between germline ends came to 11 bases. The CDR3 totals 11 residues. Here the CDR3 DNA reads TGCAGCGTTGTTCTCCCCGACGAGCAGTTCTTC. It codes for CSVVLPDEQFF.

At least ten counts were recorded for this clonotype. The gene calls are TRBV28 and TRBJ2-5, with D maybe TRBD2 (6 bases). Trimming pared 1 base from V and 1 base from J, leaving 13 bases between. CDR3 length: 16 residues. Germline CDR1 MDHEN, CDR2 SYDVKM. The DNA for the CDR3 is TGTGCCAGCAGTTTATTCCCAACTAGCATCCAAGAGACCCAGTACTTC. Translation: CASSLFPTSIQETQYF.

The chain recombines TRBV19 with TRBJ2-3, with TRBD2 matching 9 bases. V dropped 0 bases and J dropped 7; count of bases not matched to a gene: 8. Germline V lookup: CDR1 LNHDA, CDR2 SQIVND (reference sequence). CDR3 length: 16 amino acids. CDR3 DNA sequence: TGTGCCAGTAGTATAGACCTAGCGGGATTCAGAAATACGCAGTATTTT. Its protein product is CASSIDLAGFRNTQYF.

This clonotype was observed at least ten times. This rearrangement joins TRBV29-1 to TRBJ2-3; D is perhaps TRBD1 (5 bases). V was cut by 4 bases and J by 3 bases, with 8 bases left in between. The CDR3 consists of 12 residues. Germline V CDR1 and CDR2: SQVTM, ANQGSEA. The CDR3 loop is CSVGQTTDTQYF. For the CDR3, the DNA is TGCAGCGTTGGACAGACTACAGATACGCAGTATTTT.

The chain couples TRBV5-1 to TRBJ2-1; D call uncertain. The germline V gene encodes CDR1 SGHRS and CDR2 YFSETQ. The CDR3 sequence is 11 residues long. V was trimmed by 6 bases and J by 4 bases, leaving 5 bases between them. For the CDR3, the DNA is TGCGCCAGCACAGATTACAATGAGCAGTTCTTC. Amino acids: CASTDYNEQFF.

This clonotype was observed a few times. The chain uses TRBV6-4 and TRBJ2-1; 9 bases line up with TRBD2. J lost 4 bases, V lost 5 bases, and 6 bases had no gene match. This CDR3 region has 15 residues. Germline CDR1 is MRHNA and CDR2 is SNTAGT. CDR3 in amino acids: CASSSFSGRYNEQFF. Written as DNA, the CDR3 is TGTGCCAGCAGTTCTTTTAGCGGGAGATACAATGAGCAGTTCTTC.

The chain uses TRBV6-2 or TRBV6-3 and TRBJ2-7; TRBD2 might be the D (6 bases). The length of the CDR3 is 15 residues. From germline, CDR1 is MNHEY and CDR2 SVGEGT. V lost 0 bases and J lost 7, with 16 bases in between. The DNA for the CDR3 is TGTGCCAGCAGTTACTCAGGCCTAGCGTCTTGGGAGCAGTACTTC. It translates to CASSYSGLASWEQYF.

This clonotype occurred a few times. The chain couples TRBV9 to TRBJ2-1; D is ambiguous. Germline values: CDR1 SGDLS, CDR2 YYNGEE. With 1 base removed from V and 6 bases from J, the gap between germline ends came to 14 bases. This CDR3 is built from 15 residues. This CDR3 is CASSVPPPGSNEQFF. CDR3 nucleotide sequence: TGTGCCAGCAGCGTACCACCGCCCGGTTCCAATGAGCAGTTCTTC.

The V call is TRBV12-3 or TRBV12-4, the J call TRBJ2-2, with TRBD1 as a possible D gene (6 bases). This CDR3 spans 16 amino acids. Trimming cost V 6 bases and J 7 bases, with 21 bases left between them. The CDR3 sequence is CASRVHRALGNGELFF. The DNA for the CDR3 is TGTGCCAGCAGGGTCCACAGGGCCCTAGGTAACGGGGAGCTGTTTTTT.

This clonotype occurred a few times. V and J are TRBV7-2 and TRBJ2-7, with 8 bases matching TRBD1. The trim removed 2 bases at V and 4 bases at J, leaving 7 bases unmatched. This CDR3 has 15 residues. CDR1 SGHTA and CDR2 FQGNSA come from the germline V gene. This chain's CDR3 is CASSLSDRDGYEQYF. In DNA form, the CDR3 reads TGTGCCAGCAGCTTATCGGACAGGGACGGGTACGAGCAGTACTTC. Looking up the rest from reference TRBV7-2 and TRBJ2-7 gives the full variable domain: GAGVSQSPSNKVTEKGKDVELRCDPISGHTALYWYRQSLGQGLEFLIYFQGNSAPDKSGLPSDRFSAERTGGSVSTLTIQRTQQEDSAVYLCASSLSDRDGYEQYFGPGTRLTVT.

This clonotype showed up just a few times. CDR3 protein: CATSAGGDIRFGANVLTF. The CDR3 DNA sequence: TGTGCCACCAGTGCGGGGGGCGACATCCGTTTCGGGGCCAACGTCCTGACTTTC. The chain recombines TRBV24-1 with TRBJ2-6, with TRBD2 as a possible D gene (7 bases). The CDR3 is made up of 18 amino acids. The germline V gene encodes CDR1 KGHDR and CDR2 SFDVKD. V was shortened by 5 bases and J by 4 bases, with 20 bases between the two germline ends.

This chain connects TRBV6-5 to TRBJ2-1, with 8 bases fitting TRBD1. The CDR3 extends over 18 amino acids. Germline CDR1 is MNHEY and CDR2 is SVGAGI. The junction had 10 bases not matched to a gene; V was cut back by 0 bases and J by 3 bases. The CDR3 protein is CASSYSTGVGGYYNEQFF. The CDR3, as DNA: TGTGCCAGCAGTTACTCGACAGGGGTTGGGGGTTACTACAATGAGCAGTTCTTC.

This clonotype was detected many times. The chain is built from TRBV10-3 and TRBJ2-2, with unresolved D. The CDR3 consists of 11 residues. V lost 4 bases and J lost 6, with 3 bases in between. CDR1 is ENHRY and CDR2 is SYGVKD in the germline V gene. CDR3 protein: CAISGAGELFF. Written as DNA, the CDR3 is TGTGCCATCAGTGGGGCCGGGGAGCTGTTTTTT.

This chain connects TRBV4-3 to TRBJ1-4; weak D call: TRBD1 (6 bases). V lost 3 bases to trimming and J lost 8 bases, with 19 bases between them. Per germline, CDR1 LGHNA and CDR2 YSLEER. The CDR3 sequence is 16 residues long. This chain's CDR3 is CASSHLQGPAVEKLFF. The CDR3 bases are TGCGCCAGCAGCCATCTACAGGGCCCCGCGGTAGAAAAACTGTTTTTT.